The 29 T cell receptor beta chains reported below all come from one sample, sequenced in a study of PD-L1 blockade in urothelial cancer. Regarding time point: peripheral blood 6 weeks after treatment start. Data came from immunoSEQ multiplex PCR; TCRdb stores just in-frame clones and leaves some out. The top ten clones hold 5.5% to 8% of a sample with 35,000 to 45,000 clones, 91% of them seen once. The input for sequencing was PBMCs, taken around atezolizumab (anti-PD-L1) treatment. These receptors originate from an older man with urothelial cancer.

This clone was seen only once. The chain employs TRBV28 and TRBJ2-5; D possibly corresponds to TRBD1 (5 bases). The germline V gene has CDR1 MDHEN and CDR2 SYDVKM. The length of the CDR3 is 14 residues. V gave up 2 bases and J gave up 4 bases, with 11 bases separating them. The CDR3: CASSLSGGAETQYF. CDR3 bases: TGTGCCAGCAGTTTAAGTGGTGGGGCAGAGACCCAGTACTTC.

The chain uses TRBV2 and TRBJ2-5; tentatively, D is TRBD1 (6 bases). With 6 bases removed from V and 5 bases from J, the gap between germline ends came to 19 bases. CDR1 is SNHLY and CDR2 is FYNNEI in the germline V gene. The CDR3 is 15 amino acids. CDR3 bases: TGTGCCAGCAGCCCCAGGGGCGGATCGGGCGAGACCCAGTACTTC. It translates to CASSPRGGSGETQYF.

The V and J genes are TRBV29-1 and TRBJ2-1, with D maybe TRBD2 (5 bases). The germline V gene encodes CDR1 SQVTM and CDR2 ANQGSEA. The CDR3 is 12 amino acids. Deletions cut 4 bases from V and 3 bases from J, with 7 bases between. The CDR3 here is CSVGGDYNEQFF. The CDR3 coding sequence is TGCAGCGTTGGGGGAGACTACAATGAGCAGTTCTTC.

The rearrangement joins TRBV9 to TRBJ1-2; no clear D gene. Germline CDR1 reads SGDLS; CDR2 reads YYNGEE. V was shortened by 3 bases and J by 8 bases, with 17 bases between the two germline ends. The CDR3 is 14 amino acids. The CDR3: CASSDPGIGNGYTF. CDR3 nucleotide sequence: TGTGCCAGCAGCGACCCGGGGATAGGGAACGGCTACACCTTC.

The chain is built from TRBV11-2 and TRBJ2-5; tentatively, D is TRBD2 (6 bases). The CDR3 runs 14 residues. Looked up from germline, CDR1 is SGHAT and CDR2 is FQNNGV. V lost 7 bases, J lost 0 bases, and 12 bases lay in between. The CDR3 nucleotides read TGTGCCAGCAATGGCGGGGCTAACCAAGAGACCCAGTACTTC. Amino acids: CASNGGANQETQYF.

The chain employs TRBV4-1 and TRBJ2-5, with TRBD1 identical over 7 bases. Looked up from germline, CDR1 is MGHRA and CDR2 is YSYEKL. J lost 5 bases, V lost 3 bases, and 9 bases had no gene match. The CDR3 totals 15 residues. The CDR3 nucleotides read TGCGCCAGCAGCCATGCATCCGGGACAGCCGAGACCCAGTACTTC. This translates into CASSHASGTAETQYF.

V gene TRBV19 combines with J gene TRBJ1-1, with D unclear. Trimming took off 5 bases at V and 8 bases at J, with 12 bases between the two ends. This CDR3 spans 12 amino acids. The germline CDR1 and CDR2 sequences are LNHDA and SQIVND (reference sequence). In DNA form, the CDR3 reads TGTGCCAGTAGTCCACGGCGGATCGAAGCTTTCTTT. This gives the protein CASSPRRIEAFF.

The rearrangement joins TRBV2 to TRBJ2-3; D unresolved. This CDR3 is 14 amino acids long. Trimming stripped 5 bases from V and 1 base from J, with 10 bases between. Germline CDR1 and CDR2: SNHLY and FYNNEI. This chain's CDR3 is CASSQYRGTDTQYF. The DNA of the CDR3 is TGTGCCAGCAGTCAGTACCGGGGCACAGATACGCAGTATTTT.

The genes are TRBV9 and TRBJ2-5; perhaps TRBD2 as D (6 bases). The germline V gene has CDR1 SGDLS and CDR2 YYNGEE. This CDR3 has 14 residues. The V and J ends lost 4 bases and 1 base respectively, with 11 bases between them. This CDR3 is CASSLGTFQETQYF. The CDR3 region has the DNA TGTGCCAGCAGCCTAGGGACTTTCCAAGAGACCCAGTACTTC.

This chain connects TRBV9 to TRBJ2-3; 11 nucleotides agree with TRBD2. Trimming took 0 bases from V and 1 from J; bases not matched to a gene: 4. This CDR3 has 17 amino acids. CDR1 and CDR2 from the germline V gene are SGDLS and YYNGEE. CDR3 protein: CASSVDGTSGRTDTQYF. The CDR3, as DNA: TGTGCCAGCAGCGTAGATGGGACTAGCGGACGCACAGATACGCAGTATTTT.

The V gene is TRBV10-2, the J gene TRBJ2-3; 10 nucleotides agree with TRBD2. Germline trimming cut 4 bases from V and 4 bases from J; bases unmatched to any gene: 5. Germline V gene lookup returns CDR1 WSHSY and CDR2 SAAADI. The CDR3 has 15 residues. CDR3 protein: CASSGKREGSDTQYF. CDR3 bases: TGCGCCAGCAGTGGAAAGCGGGAGGGCTCAGATACGCAGTATTTT.

This clone showed up just once. The rearrangement uses TRBV5-1 and TRBJ1-1, with no clear D. The CDR3 sequence is 16 residues long. Trimming removed 0 bases from V and 3 bases from J, with 15 bases in between. Germline lookup yields CDR1 SGHRS and CDR2 YFSETQ. In DNA, the CDR3 is TGCGCCAGCAGCTTGGGACTTTCCGCCGGGGACACTGAAGCTTTCTTT. This codes for CASSLGLSAGDTEAFF.

V is TRBV13 and J is TRBJ2-4, with 16 bases aligning to TRBD2. Germline CDR1 PRHDT, CDR2 FYEKMQ (reference sequence). The CDR3 length is 22 residues. The V gene end was trimmed by 5 bases and the J gene end by 0 bases; junction bases not matched to a gene: 16. The CDR3, as DNA: TGTGCCAGCAGCGCGTCGGACAAACCGGGACTAGCGGGAGGGAGAGCCAAAAACATTCAGTACTTC. Translation: CASSASDKPGLAGGRAKNIQYF.

The chain is built from TRBV7-9 and TRBJ2-1; 9 nucleotides match TRBD2. The CDR3 runs 15 residues. Germline trimming cut 1 base from V and 7 bases from J; bases unmatched to any gene: 5. Germline V gene lookup returns CDR1 SEHNR and CDR2 FQNEAQ (reference sequence). CDR3 nucleotides: TGTGCCAGCAGCTTAGTGGGTAGCGGGAGAAATGAGCAGTTCTTC. Encoded protein: CASSLVGSGRNEQFF.

The gene calls are TRBV19 and TRBJ1-1; TRBD1 matches at 9 bases. Germline V CDR1 and CDR2: LNHDA, SQIVND (reference sequence). The J segment lost 11 bases and the V segment lost 8 bases, leaving 15 bases of the junction unmatched. The CDR3 consists of 14 residues. DNA for the CDR3: TGTGCCAGTGGGGAAGGACAGGGGCGTTCATCGGCTTTCTTT. It yields the protein CASGEGQGRSSAFF. The whole variable domain, remainder taken from reference TRBV19 and TRBJ1-1, is DGGITQSPKYLFRKEGQNVTLSCEQNLNHDAMYWYRQDPGQGLRLIYYSQIVNDFQKGDIAEGYSVSREKKESFPLTVTSAQKNPTAFYLCASGEGQGRSSAFFGQGTRLTVV.

The chain employs TRBV19 and TRBJ1-2; 10 bases align to TRBD1. The CDR3 is made up of 15 amino acids. V lost 5 bases, J lost 4 bases, and 7 bases stayed unmatched. Germline lookup yields CDR1 LNHDA and CDR2 SQIVND (reference sequence). CDR3 amino acids: CASSDRDRGGYGYTF. CDR3 bases: TGTGCCAGTAGTGACCGGGACAGGGGCGGCTATGGCTACACCTTC.

This clone showed up just a few times. The chain combines TRBV10-2 with TRBJ1-1; no clear D. This CDR3 region has 13 residues. Germline CDR1 and CDR2: WSHSY and SAAADI. Trimming left V 5 bases short and J 6 bases short, with 13 bases between. CDR3 amino acids: CASSISGSAEAFF. The CDR3 DNA follows: TGCGCCAGCAGTATTAGCGGTAGCGCTGAAGCTTTCTTT.

The chain employs TRBV28 and TRBJ2-3; D call uncertain. This CDR3 is built from 17 residues. Germline CDR1 reads MDHEN; CDR2 reads SYDVKM. Deletions cut 7 bases from V and 0 bases from J, with 20 bases between. DNA of the CDR3: TGTGCCAGCACTGGGCCAACAGCCGTACCTAGCACAGATACGCAGTATTTT. Its translation is CASTGPTAVPSTDTQYF.

This clone was seen only once. The chain couples TRBV10-3 to TRBJ2-1; D remains unclear. The CDR3 has 14 residues. Germline V lookup: CDR1 ENHRY, CDR2 SYGVKD. Trimming shortened V by 3 bases and J by 8 bases, and 14 bases separated the two germline ends. The CDR3 DNA reads TGTGCCATCAGTGACGTTGAGAGAGTACATGAGCAGTTCTTC. Protein: CAISDVERVHEQFF.

This clone showed up just once. The chain uses TRBV30 and TRBJ1-5; the D is unclear. V was cut by 1 base and J by 4 bases, with 8 bases left in between. Looked up from germline, CDR1 is GTSNPN and CDR2 is SVGIG (reference sequence). This CDR3 spans 13 amino acids. The CDR3 sequence is CAWSEYSNQPQHF. The CDR3 DNA is TGTGCCTGGAGTGAGTACAGTAATCAGCCCCAGCATTTT.

Remarks on this clone: At one end, the junction sequence differs from germline, possibly due to a read error. V and J are TRBV25-1 and TRBJ1-2; perhaps TRBD1 as D (6 bases). Looked up from germline, CDR1 is MGHDK and CDR2 is SYGVNS. The CDR3 is made up of 12 amino acids. CDR3 sequence reads: CASSEFNRAIHF. The CDR3 DNA reads TGTGCCAGCAGTGAATTCAACAGGGCTATTCACTTC.

The chain employs TRBV28 and TRBJ2-7; 8 nucleotides line up with TRBD2. J lost 5 bases, V lost 2 bases, and 11 bases had no gene match. This CDR3 is 16 amino acids long. Per the germline V gene, CDR1 is MDHEN and CDR2 is SYDVKM. In DNA form, the CDR3 reads TGTGCCAGCAGTTTAAATGCGGGTAGCGGGGTAGACGAGCAGTACTTC. Amino acids: CASSLNAGSGVDEQYF.

The rearrangement joins TRBV19 to TRBJ2-5; D might be TRBD2 (7 bases). The CDR3 is 15 residues long. Germline loops: CDR1 LNHDA, CDR2 SQIVND (reference sequence). Trimming left V 3 bases short and J 5 bases short, with 16 bases between. Here the CDR3 reads CASSMGGGSWETQYF. For the CDR3, the DNA is TGTGCCAGTAGTATGGGGGGCGGGAGCTGGGAGACCCAGTACTTC.

This clone was counted only a few times. The rearrangement joins TRBV5-1 to TRBJ2-7; 12 nucleotides match TRBD2. This CDR3 region has 18 residues. CDR1 SGHRS and CDR2 YFSETQ come from the germline V gene. V shed 0 bases and J 3 bases; nucleotides not matched to a gene: 10. Here the CDR3 reads CASSLVSLAGGEGYEQYF. The DNA for the CDR3 is TGCGCCAGCAGCTTGGTTTCACTAGCGGGAGGTGAGGGCTACGAGCAGTACTTC.

V is TRBV27 and J is TRBJ2-4, with 10 bases lining up with TRBD2. The J segment lost 7 bases and the V segment lost 7 bases, leaving 10 bases of the junction unmatched. The CDR3 consists of 15 residues. Germline-derived CDR1 and CDR2 are MNHEY and SMNVEV (reference sequence). The CDR3 loop reads CASKDGASGSNIQYF. The CDR3 DNA reads TGTGCCAGCAAAGACGGGGCTAGCGGGAGTAACATTCAGTACTTC.

The genes are TRBV7-2 and TRBJ2-2, with unresolved D. Germline V gene data show CDR1 as SGHTA and CDR2 as FQGNSA. The CDR3 length is 15 residues. Trimming removed 0 bases at V and 5 bases at J, with 10 bases between. In DNA, the CDR3 is TGTGCCAGCAGCTTAGCGCGGCAAGCAACCGGGGAGCTGTTTTTT. Amino acids: CASSLARQATGELFF. Full variable domain (missing parts from reference TRBV7-2 and TRBJ2-2): GAGVSQSPSNKVTEKGKDVELRCDPISGHTALYWYRQSLGQGLEFLIYFQGNSAPDKSGLPSDRFSAERTGGSVSTLTIQRTQQEDSAVYLCASSLARQATGELFFGEGSRLTVL.

This clone occurred a few times. The chain carries TRBV5-1 and TRBJ1-2; 8 positions agree with TRBD1. J was trimmed by 6 bases and V by 3 bases; bases with no gene match: 10. Germline CDR1 and CDR2: SGHRS and YFSETQ. The length of the CDR3 is 15 residues. The DNA of the CDR3 is TGCGCCAGCAGCTCCTCAGGGGGCGGAGATCATGGCTACACCTTC. The encoded protein is CASSSSGGGDHGYTF.

The chain couples TRBV4-2 to TRBJ2-1, with 10 bases that match TRBD1. This CDR3 spans 14 amino acids. CDR1 and CDR2 (germline): LGHNA, YNFKEQ. V gave up 1 base and J gave up 8 bases; unmatched junction bases: 2. The CDR3 protein is CASSQGTGGYEQFF. CDR3 DNA: TGTGCCAGCAGCCAAGGGACAGGGGGGTATGAGCAGTTCTTC.

The chain links TRBV28 to TRBJ2-3, with D perhaps TRBD1 (6 bases). There are 16 residues in the CDR3. CDR1 and CDR2 from the germline V gene are MDHEN and SYDVKM. V gave up 5 bases and J gave up 0 bases, with 15 bases separating them. This chain's CDR3 is CASSDGGGSSTDTQYF. CDR3 coding DNA: TGTGCCAGCAGTGACGGTGGGGGCTCTAGCACAGATACGCAGTATTTT.